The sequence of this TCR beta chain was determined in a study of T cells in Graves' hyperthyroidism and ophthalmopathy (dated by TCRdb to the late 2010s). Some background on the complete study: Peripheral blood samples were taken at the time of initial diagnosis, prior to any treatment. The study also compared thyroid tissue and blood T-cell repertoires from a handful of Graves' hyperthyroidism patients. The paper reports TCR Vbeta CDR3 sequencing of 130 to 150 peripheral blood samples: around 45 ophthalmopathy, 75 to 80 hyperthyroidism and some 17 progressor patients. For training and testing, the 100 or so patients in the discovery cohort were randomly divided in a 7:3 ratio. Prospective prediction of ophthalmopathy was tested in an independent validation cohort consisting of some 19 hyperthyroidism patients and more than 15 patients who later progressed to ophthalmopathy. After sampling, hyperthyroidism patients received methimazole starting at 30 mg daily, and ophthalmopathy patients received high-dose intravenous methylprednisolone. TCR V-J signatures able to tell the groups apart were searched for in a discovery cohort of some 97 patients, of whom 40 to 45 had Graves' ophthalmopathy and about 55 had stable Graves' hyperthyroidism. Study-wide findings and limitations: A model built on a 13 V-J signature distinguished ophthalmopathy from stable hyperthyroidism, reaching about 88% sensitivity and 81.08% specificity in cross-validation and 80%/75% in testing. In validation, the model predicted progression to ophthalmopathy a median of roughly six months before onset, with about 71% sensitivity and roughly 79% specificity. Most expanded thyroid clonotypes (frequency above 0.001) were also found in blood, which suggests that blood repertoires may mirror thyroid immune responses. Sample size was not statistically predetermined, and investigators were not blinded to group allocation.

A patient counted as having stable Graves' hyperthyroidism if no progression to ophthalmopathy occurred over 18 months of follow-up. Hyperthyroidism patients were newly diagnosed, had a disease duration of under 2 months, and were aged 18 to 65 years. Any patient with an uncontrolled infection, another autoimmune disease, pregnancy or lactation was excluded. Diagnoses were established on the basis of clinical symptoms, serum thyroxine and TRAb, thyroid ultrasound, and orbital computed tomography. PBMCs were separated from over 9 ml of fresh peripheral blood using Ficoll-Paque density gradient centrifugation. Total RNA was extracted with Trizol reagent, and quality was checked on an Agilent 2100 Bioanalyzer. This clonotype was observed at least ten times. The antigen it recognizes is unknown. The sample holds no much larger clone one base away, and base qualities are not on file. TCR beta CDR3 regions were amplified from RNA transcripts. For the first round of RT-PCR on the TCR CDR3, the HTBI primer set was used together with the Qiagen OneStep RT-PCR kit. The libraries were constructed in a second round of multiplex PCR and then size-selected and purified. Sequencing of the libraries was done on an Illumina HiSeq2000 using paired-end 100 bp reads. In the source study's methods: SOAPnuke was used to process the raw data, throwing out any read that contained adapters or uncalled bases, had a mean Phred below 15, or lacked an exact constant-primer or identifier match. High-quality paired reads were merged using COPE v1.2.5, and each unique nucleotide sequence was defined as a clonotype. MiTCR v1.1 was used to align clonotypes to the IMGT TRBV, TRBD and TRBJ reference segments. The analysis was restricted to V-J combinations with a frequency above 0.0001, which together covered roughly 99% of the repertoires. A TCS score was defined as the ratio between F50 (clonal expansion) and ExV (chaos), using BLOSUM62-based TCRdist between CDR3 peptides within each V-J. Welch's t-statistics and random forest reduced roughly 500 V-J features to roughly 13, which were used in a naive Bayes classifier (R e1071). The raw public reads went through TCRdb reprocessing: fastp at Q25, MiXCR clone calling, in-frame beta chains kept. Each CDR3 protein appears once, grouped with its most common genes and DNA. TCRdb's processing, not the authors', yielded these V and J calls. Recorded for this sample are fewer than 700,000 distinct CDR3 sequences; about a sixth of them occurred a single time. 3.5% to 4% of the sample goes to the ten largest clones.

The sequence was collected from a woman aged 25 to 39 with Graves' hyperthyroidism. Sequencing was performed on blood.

The nucleotide sequence reads TGTGCCAGCGGGGACAGGGCCGGGGCCAACGTCCTGACTTTC. The resulting protein is CASGDRAGANVLTF. Recombination connected TRBV6-1 to TRBJ2-6; TRBD1 lines up with 9 middle nucleotides. Germline trimming: 8 bases from V, 4 bases from J; junction bases outside gene matches: 3. The CDR3 holds 14 amino acids from the cysteine to the phenylalanine. The sequence is cut down to CDR3 DNA, 42 bases in frame from base 1. For CDR1 and CDR2, the germline V gene lists MNHNS and SASEGT.